Sequencing of this TCR beta chain was carried out in a study of monozygotic twins with inflammatory bowel disease. General study points: Telling different T cell subtypes apart from each other was not possible. Variability in patient repertoires may have come partly from differing immunosuppressive treatments. Twin pairs that were concordant did not differ from discordant pairs in repertoire similarity, possibly from limited power.

The UMIs contained a 6-nucleotide sample barcode. They were added by template switching during cDNA synthesis. TCRdb re-called the 5' RACE reads and catalogs CDR3 proteins one per entry, DNA excluded. The listing contains over 200,000 distinct CDR3 sequences. From germline, CDR1 is MDHEN and CDR2 SYDVKM. The CDR3 spans 11 residues. Note on this clonotype: Its antigen is unidentified.

V usage is TRBV28 and J usage is TRBJ2-1. This receptor was taken from a human donor with ulcerative colitis or Crohn's disease, or a healthy co-twin of an affected twin (not recorded which). Sample: blood. This CDR3 is CASFGYNEQFF.